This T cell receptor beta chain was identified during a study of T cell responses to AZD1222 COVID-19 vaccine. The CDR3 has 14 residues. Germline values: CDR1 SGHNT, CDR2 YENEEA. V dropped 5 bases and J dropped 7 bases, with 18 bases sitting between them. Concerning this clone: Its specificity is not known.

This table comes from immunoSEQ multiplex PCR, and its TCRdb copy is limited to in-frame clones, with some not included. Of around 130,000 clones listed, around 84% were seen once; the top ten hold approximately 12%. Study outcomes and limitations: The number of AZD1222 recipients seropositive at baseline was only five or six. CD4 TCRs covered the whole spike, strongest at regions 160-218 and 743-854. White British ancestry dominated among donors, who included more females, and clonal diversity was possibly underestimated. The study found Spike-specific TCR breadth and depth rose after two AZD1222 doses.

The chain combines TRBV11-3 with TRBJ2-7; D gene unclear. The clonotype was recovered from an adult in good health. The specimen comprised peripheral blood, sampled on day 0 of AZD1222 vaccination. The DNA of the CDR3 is TGTGCCAGCAGCCAGAGATCCCAACGTGGAGAGCAGTACTTC. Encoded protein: CASSQRSQRGEQYF.